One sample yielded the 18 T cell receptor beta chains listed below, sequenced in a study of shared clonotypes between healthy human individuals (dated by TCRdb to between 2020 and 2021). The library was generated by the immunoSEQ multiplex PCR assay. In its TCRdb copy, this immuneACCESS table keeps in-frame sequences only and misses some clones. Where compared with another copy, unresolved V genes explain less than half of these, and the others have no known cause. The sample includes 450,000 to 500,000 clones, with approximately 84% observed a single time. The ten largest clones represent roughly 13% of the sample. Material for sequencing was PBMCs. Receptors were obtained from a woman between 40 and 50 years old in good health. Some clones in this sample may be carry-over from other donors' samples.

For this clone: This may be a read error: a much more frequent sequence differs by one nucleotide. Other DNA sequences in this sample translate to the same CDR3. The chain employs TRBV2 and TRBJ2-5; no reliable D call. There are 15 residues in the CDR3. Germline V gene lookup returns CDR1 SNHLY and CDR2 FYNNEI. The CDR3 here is CASSEAYSVSETQYF. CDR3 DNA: TGCGCCAGCAGTGAAGCTTATAGTGTTTCAGAGACCCAGTACTTC.

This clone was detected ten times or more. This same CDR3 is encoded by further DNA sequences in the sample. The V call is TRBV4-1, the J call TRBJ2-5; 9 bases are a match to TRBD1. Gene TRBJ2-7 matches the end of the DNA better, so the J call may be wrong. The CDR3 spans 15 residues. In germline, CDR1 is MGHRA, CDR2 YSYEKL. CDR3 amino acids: CASSLGQGLDHEQYF. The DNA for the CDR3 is TGCGCCAGCAGCCTGGGACAGGGCCTAGACCACGAGCAGTACTTC.

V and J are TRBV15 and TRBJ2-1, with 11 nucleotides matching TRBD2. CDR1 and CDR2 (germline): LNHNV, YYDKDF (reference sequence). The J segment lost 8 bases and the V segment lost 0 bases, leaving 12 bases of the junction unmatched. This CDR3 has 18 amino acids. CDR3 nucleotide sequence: TGTGCCACCAGCAGAGATCCCTGGGGTAGCGGGAGGGTGGATGAGCAGTTCTTC. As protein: CATSRDPWGSGRVDEQFF.

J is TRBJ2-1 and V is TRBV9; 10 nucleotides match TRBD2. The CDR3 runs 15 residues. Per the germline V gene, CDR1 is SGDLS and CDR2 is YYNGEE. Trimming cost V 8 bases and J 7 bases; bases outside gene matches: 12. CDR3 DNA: TGTGCCAGTTCCCTAGCGGGAGCCCCGGGGAATGAGCAGTTCTTC. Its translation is CASSLAGAPGNEQFF.

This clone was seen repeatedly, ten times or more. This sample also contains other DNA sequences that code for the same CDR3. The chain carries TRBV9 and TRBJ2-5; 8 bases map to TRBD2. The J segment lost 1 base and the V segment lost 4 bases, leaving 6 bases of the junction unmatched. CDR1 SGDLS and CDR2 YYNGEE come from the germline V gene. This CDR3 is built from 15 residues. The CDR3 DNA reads TGTGCCAGCAGCCCCGGGACTAGTCTCCAAGAGACCCAGTACTTC. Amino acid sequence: CASSPGTSLQETQYF.

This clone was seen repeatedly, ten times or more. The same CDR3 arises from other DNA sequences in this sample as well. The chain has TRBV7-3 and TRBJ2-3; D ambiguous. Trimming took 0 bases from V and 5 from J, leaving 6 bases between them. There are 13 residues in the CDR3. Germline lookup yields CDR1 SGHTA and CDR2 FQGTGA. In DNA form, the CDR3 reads TGTGCCAGCAGCTTAACACCCGGAGATACGCAGTATTTT. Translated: CASSLTPGDTQYF.

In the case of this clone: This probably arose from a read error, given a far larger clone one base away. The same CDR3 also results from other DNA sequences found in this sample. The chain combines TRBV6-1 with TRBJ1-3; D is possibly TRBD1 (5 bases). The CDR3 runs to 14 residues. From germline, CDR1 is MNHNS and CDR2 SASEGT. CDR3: CASSESRVRNTIYF. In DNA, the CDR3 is TGCGCCAGCAGTGAGTCCAGGGTCAGAAACACCATATATTTT.

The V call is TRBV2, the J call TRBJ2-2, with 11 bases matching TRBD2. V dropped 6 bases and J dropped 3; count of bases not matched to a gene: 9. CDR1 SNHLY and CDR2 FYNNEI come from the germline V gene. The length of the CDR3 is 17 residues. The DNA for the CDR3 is TGTGCCAGCAGAACTAGCGGGAGCTGGAAGGACACCGGGGAGCTGTTTTTT. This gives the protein CASRTSGSWKDTGELFF.

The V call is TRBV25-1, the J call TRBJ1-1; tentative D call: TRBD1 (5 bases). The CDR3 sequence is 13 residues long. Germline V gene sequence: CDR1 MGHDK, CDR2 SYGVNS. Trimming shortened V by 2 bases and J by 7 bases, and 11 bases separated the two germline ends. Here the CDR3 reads CASSERLQGEAFF. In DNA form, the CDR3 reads TGTGCCAGCAGTGAAAGGCTCCAGGGTGAAGCTTTCTTT.

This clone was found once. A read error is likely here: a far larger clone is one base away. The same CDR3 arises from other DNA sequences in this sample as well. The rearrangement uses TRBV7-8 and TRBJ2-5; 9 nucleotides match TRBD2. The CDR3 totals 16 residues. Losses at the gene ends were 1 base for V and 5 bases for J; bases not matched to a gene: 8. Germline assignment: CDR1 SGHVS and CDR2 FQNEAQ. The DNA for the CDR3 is TGTGCCAGCAGCTTAGGACGCGGGAGGGCTTGGGAGACCCAGTACTTC. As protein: CASSLGRGRAWETQYF.

The CDR3 nucleotides are TGCAGCGTTTGGGGTCTCGGGACTCCCTGGGGGGGAGATACGCAGTATTTT. Translated, it gives CSVWGLGTPWGGDTQYF. This chain uses TRBV29-1 with TRBJ2-3, with TRBD2 identical over 7 bases. Germline loops: CDR1 SQVTM, CDR2 ANQGSEA. The CDR3 has 17 amino acids. V lost 5 bases to trimming and J lost 5 bases; unmatched junction nucleotides: 19.

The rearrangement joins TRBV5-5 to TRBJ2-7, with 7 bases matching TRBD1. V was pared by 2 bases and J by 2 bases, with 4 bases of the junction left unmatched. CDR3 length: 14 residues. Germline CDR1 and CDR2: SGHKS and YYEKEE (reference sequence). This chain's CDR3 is CASSLGGLAYEQYF. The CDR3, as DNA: TGTGCCAGCAGCTTAGGGGGCCTAGCCTACGAGCAGTACTTC. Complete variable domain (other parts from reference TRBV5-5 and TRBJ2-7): DAGVTQSPTHLIKTRGQQVTLRCSPISGHKSVSWYQQVLGQGPQFIFQYYEKEERGRGNFPDRFSARQFPNYSSELNVNALLLGDSALYLCASSLGGLAYEQYFGPGTRLTVT.

The CDR3 DNA follows: TGCGCCAGCAGCTTTGGGACAGGGAACGAGCAGTACTTC. Translation: CASSFGTGNEQYF. The V gene is TRBV5-1, the J gene TRBJ2-7, with 9 bases fitting TRBD1. J was trimmed by 5 bases and V by 2 bases; bases with no gene match: 2. The CDR3 covers 13 residues. Germline CDR1 SGHRS, CDR2 YFSETQ.

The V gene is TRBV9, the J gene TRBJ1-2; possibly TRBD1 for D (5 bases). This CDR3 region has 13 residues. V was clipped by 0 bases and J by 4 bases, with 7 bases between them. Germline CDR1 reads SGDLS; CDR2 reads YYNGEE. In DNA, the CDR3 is TGTGCCAGCAGCGTAGCCCAGGGCTATGGCTACACCTTC. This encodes CASSVAQGYGYTF. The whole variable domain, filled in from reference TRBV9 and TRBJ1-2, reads DSGVTQTPKHLITATGQRVTLRCSPRSGDLSVYWYQQSLDQGLQFLIQYYNGEERAKGNILERFSAQQFPDLHSELNLSSLELGDSALYFCASSVAQGYGYTFGSGTRLTVV.

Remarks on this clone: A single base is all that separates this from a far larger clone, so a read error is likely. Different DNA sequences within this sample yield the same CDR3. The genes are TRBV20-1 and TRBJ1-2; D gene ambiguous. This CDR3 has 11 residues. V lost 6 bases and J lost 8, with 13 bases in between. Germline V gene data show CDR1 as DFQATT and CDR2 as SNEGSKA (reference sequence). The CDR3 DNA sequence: TGCAGTGCAGGACGTGGGGAAGGCTACACCTTC. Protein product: CSAGRGEGYTF.

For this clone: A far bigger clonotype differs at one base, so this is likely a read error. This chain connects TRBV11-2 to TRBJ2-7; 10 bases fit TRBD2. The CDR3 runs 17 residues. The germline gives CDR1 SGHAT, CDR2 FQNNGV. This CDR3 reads CASSIELAGSGRDEQHF. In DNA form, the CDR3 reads TGTGCCAGCAGCATAGAACTAGCGGGGAGTGGGAGGGACGAGCAGCACTTC.

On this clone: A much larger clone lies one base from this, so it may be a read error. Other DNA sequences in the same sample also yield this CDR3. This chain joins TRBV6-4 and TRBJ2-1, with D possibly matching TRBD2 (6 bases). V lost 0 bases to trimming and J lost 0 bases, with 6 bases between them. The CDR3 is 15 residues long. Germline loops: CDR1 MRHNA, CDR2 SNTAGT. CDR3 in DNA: TGTGCCAGCAGTGACTCTAGCGGCTCCTACAATGAGCAGTTCTTC. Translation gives CASSDSSGSYNEQFF.

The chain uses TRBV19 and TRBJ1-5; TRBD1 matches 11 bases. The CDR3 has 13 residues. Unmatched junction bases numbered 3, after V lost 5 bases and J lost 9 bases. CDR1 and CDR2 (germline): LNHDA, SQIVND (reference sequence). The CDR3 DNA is TGTGCCAGTAGTGGACAGGGGGCCCCGCCCCAGCATTTT. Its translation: CASSGQGAPPQHF.